One sample yielded the 26 T cell receptor beta chains listed below, sequenced in a study of shared clonotypes between healthy human individuals. Produced via immunoSEQ multiplex PCR; TCRdb's table is partial and in-frame only. The data show about 2 million clones, 85% to 95% seen once. Naive CD8 cells, CD45RO-negative and positively selected for CCR7, excluded terminally differentiated effector memory CD45RA+ cells. The sequencing sample was made of naive CD8+ T cells sorted from blood. These receptors all come from a man aged 18 to 30 in good health.

The J gene is TRBJ1-5, the V gene TRBV19, with 7 bases fitting TRBD1. Trimming removed 8 bases from V and 11 bases from J; junction bases left unmatched: 15. The germline V gene has CDR1 LNHDA and CDR2 SQIVND (reference sequence). The CDR3 consists of 14 residues. In nucleotides, the CDR3 is TGTGCCAGTTCAAGCGACAGGGAAGGTCTGGCCCAGCATTTT. It specifies CASSSDREGLAQHF. The whole variable domain, remainder taken from reference TRBV19 and TRBJ1-5, is DGGITQSPKYLFRKEGQNVTLSCEQNLNHDAMYWYRQDPGQGLRLIYYSQIVNDFQKGDIAEGYSVSREKKESFPLTVTSAQKNPTAFYLCASSSDREGLAQHFGDGTRLSIL.

The chain joins TRBV7-2 to TRBJ2-7; no clear D gene. CDR1 and CDR2 (germline): SGHTA, FQGNSA. This CDR3 comprises 14 residues. The V gene lost 5 bases and the J gene lost 6 bases, with 17 bases spanning the gap. This CDR3 reads CASSPSGWSGEQYF. Here the CDR3 DNA reads TGTGCCAGCAGCCCATCAGGCTGGTCTGGCGAGCAGTACTTC.

The chain combines TRBV2 with TRBJ2-5; no firm D call. V lost 6 bases, J lost 1 base, and 9 bases lay in between. CDR3 size: 13 residues. Germline V CDR1 and CDR2: SNHLY, FYNNEI. The CDR3 loop is CASRETSQETQYF. In DNA, the CDR3 is TGTGCCAGCAGGGAAACTTCCCAAGAGACCCAGTACTTC.

V gene TRBV15 combines with J gene TRBJ2-5, with D hard to call. The CDR3 loop spans 14 amino acids. The V gene's germline CDR1 is LNHNV and CDR2 YYDKDF (reference sequence). The germline V and J ends were trimmed by 0 bases and 9 bases, with 14 bases remaining between them. Written as DNA, the CDR3 is TGTGCCACCAGCAGAGATAACAGCGACTTGGCCCAGTACTTC. This codes for CATSRDNSDLAQYF.

J is TRBJ2-1 and V is TRBV7-9, with 8 bases that match TRBD1. Germline CDR1 and CDR2: SEHNR and FQNEAQ (reference sequence). V gave up 5 bases and J gave up 6 bases; unmatched junction bases: 12. This CDR3 region has 16 residues. CDR3 DNA: TGTGCCAGCAGCGTGACCGACAGGGGCGAGGTCAATGAGCAGTTCTTC. This sequence encodes CASSVTDRGEVNEQFF.

V usage is TRBV13 and J usage is TRBJ2-7; 11 bases are shared with TRBD1. CDR1 and CDR2 from the germline V gene are PRHDT and FYEKMQ (reference sequence). V lost 2 bases to trimming and J lost 4 bases; unmatched junction nucleotides: 4. The CDR3 extends over 15 amino acids. The CDR3, as DNA: TGTGCCAGCAGCTTACGGACAGGGGGCACTTACGAGCAGTACTTC. Translated, it gives CASSLRTGGTYEQYF.

The J gene is TRBJ2-7, the V gene TRBV29-1; 9 positions agree with TRBD2. The J segment lost 3 bases and the V segment lost 6 bases, leaving 15 bases of the junction unmatched. The CDR3 contains 16 residues. Per germline, CDR1 SQVTM and CDR2 ANQGSEA. CDR3 nucleotide sequence: TGCAGCGTGGAGGGACTAGCTGAACGTGGGGGCTACGAGCAGTACTTC. Translating it yields CSVEGLAERGGYEQYF.

The V call is TRBV6-5, the J call TRBJ1-5; D gene uncertain. The CDR3 has 14 residues. Trimming pared 5 bases from V and 3 bases from J, leaving 11 bases between. Germline-derived CDR1 and CDR2 are MNHEY and SVGAGI. This chain's CDR3 is CASSIAGDNQPQHF. CDR3 nucleotides: TGTGCCAGCAGTATTGCGGGAGACAATCAGCCCCAGCATTTT.

This sequence joins TRBV6-5 and TRBJ2-5; 7 nucleotides agree with TRBD1. The CDR3 is made up of 16 amino acids. The V and J ends lost 0 bases and 3 bases, in that order; junction bases with no gene match: 7. CDR1 is MNHEY and CDR2 is SVGAGI in the germline V gene. CDR3 region: CASSYSNGQGEETQYF. As DNA, the CDR3 is TGTGCCAGCAGTTACTCGAACGGGCAGGGGGAAGAGACCCAGTACTTC.

This chain connects TRBV10-3 to TRBJ2-1; D is uncertain. The CDR3 is made up of 11 amino acids. Trimming stripped 11 bases from V and 8 bases from J, with 13 bases between. Germline V gene data show CDR1 as ENHRY and CDR2 as SYGVKD. Written as DNA, the CDR3 is TGTGCCTCCATCAACGAGGATGAGCAGTTCTTC. It encodes CASINEDEQFF.

The V gene is TRBV4-3, the J gene TRBJ2-1, with D possibly matching TRBD1 (6 bases). Germline lookup yields CDR1 LGHNA and CDR2 YSLEER. The CDR3 length is 13 residues. With 0 bases removed from V and 8 bases from J, the gap between germline ends came to 8 bases. The CDR3 reads CASSQEQGDEQFF. CDR3 DNA: TGCGCCAGCAGCCAAGAACAGGGCGATGAGCAGTTCTTC.

The genes are TRBV10-3 and TRBJ2-7, with 8 bases fitting TRBD1. Germline CDR1 reads ENHRY; CDR2 reads SYGVKD. This CDR3 has 14 amino acids. V was clipped by 10 bases and J by 0 bases; unmatched bases: 8. The CDR3, as DNA: TGTGCCACCCTGGGACAGGCCTCCTCCTACGAGCAGTACTTC. Encoded protein: CATLGQASSYEQYF.

CDR3 coding DNA: TGTGCCAGCAGCGTAGTTTCGGCAACCTACACAGATACGCAGTATTTT. Protein sequence: CASSVVSATYTDTQYF. The chain has TRBV9 and TRBJ2-3, with D hard to call. V lost 0 bases and J lost 2, with 13 bases in between. The germline V gene has CDR1 SGDLS and CDR2 YYNGEE. CDR3 length equals 16 residues. The full variable domain, with the rest looked up from reference TRBV9 and TRBJ2-3, is DSGVTQTPKHLITATGQRVTLRCSPRSGDLSVYWYQQSLDQGLQFLIQYYNGEERAKGNILERFSAQQFPDLHSELNLSSLELGDSALYFCASSVVSATYTDTQYFGPGTRLTVL.

V usage is TRBV6-5 and J usage is TRBJ2-7; perhaps TRBD1 as D (6 bases). With 4 bases removed from V and 1 base from J, the gap between germline ends came to 14 bases. The CDR3 loop spans 15 amino acids. The germline gives CDR1 MNHEY, CDR2 SVGAGI. Here the CDR3 DNA reads TGTGCCAGCAGTTCCTTACCGGGACAATCCTACGAGCAGTACTTC. It encodes CASSSLPGQSYEQYF.

CDR3: CATRLELWEENIQYF. For the CDR3, the DNA is TGTGCCACCAGGTTAGAGCTCTGGGAGGAAAACATTCAGTACTTC. The V and J genes are TRBV15 and TRBJ2-4; D may be TRBD2 (6 bases). V was trimmed by 6 bases and J by 5 bases, leaving 17 bases between them. Germline V gene data show CDR1 as LNHNV and CDR2 as YYDKDF (reference sequence). There are 15 residues in the CDR3.

The chain is built from TRBV25-1 and TRBJ2-5; D might be TRBD2 (5 bases). V shed 7 bases and J shed 3 bases, with 15 bases lying between them. CDR1 MGHDK and CDR2 SYGVNS come from the germline V gene. The CDR3 contains 14 residues. CDR3 bases: TGTGCCAGCACCCCCTTTGAGGAGGAAGAGACCCAGTACTTC. Its protein is CASTPFEEEETQYF. Complete variable domain (other parts from reference TRBV25-1 and TRBJ2-5): EADIYQTPRYLVIGTGKKITLECSQTMGHDKMYWYQQDPGMELHLIHYSYGVNSTEKGDLSSESTVSRIRTEHFPLTLESARPSHTSQYLCASTPFEEEETQYFGPGTRLLVL.

V usage is TRBV5-1 and J usage is TRBJ1-3; D is perhaps TRBD1 (5 bases). Trimming removed 4 bases from V and 0 bases from J, with 17 bases in between. This CDR3 is 17 amino acids long. Germline V CDR1 and CDR2: SGHRS, YFSETQ. The CDR3 sequence: CASSLGTYGSSGNTIYF. The CDR3 DNA is TGCGCCAGCAGCCTTGGGACTTACGGATCCTCTGGAAACACCATATATTTT.

This chain joins TRBV6-5 and TRBJ2-1; 9 nucleotides line up with TRBD1. The V and J ends lost 8 bases and 4 bases, in that order; junction bases with no gene match: 9. This CDR3 is 15 amino acids long. Germline CDR1 MNHEY, CDR2 SVGAGI. The chain's CDR3 is CASRNTGGLYNEQFF. The DNA for the CDR3 is TGTGCCAGCCGCAATACAGGGGGCCTATACAATGAGCAGTTCTTC.

The chain uses TRBV5-8 and TRBJ2-5; 15 bases match TRBD2. The ends lost 4 bases at V and 4 bases at J; junction bases unmatched: 5. CDR1 and CDR2 (germline): SGHTS, YDEGEE. The CDR3 runs to 16 residues. The CDR3 is CASSRGLAGGVETQYF. The CDR3 DNA follows: TGTGCCAGCAGCCGGGGACTAGCGGGAGGTGTAGAGACCCAGTACTTC.

The chain has TRBV10-1 and TRBJ2-5; D tentatively fits TRBD1 or TRBD2 (5 bases each). Trimming shortened V by 3 bases and J by 1 base, and 9 bases separated the two germline ends. This CDR3 comprises 14 residues. Looked up from germline, CDR1 is WNHNN and CDR2 is SYGVQD (reference sequence). The CDR3 loop is CASSDGTPQETQYF. The CDR3 region has the DNA TGCGCCAGCAGTGATGGGACCCCCCAAGAGACCCAGTACTTC.

The rearrangement joins TRBV4-3 to TRBJ2-1, with TRBD2 matching 14 bases. Germline V CDR1 and CDR2: LGHNA, YSLEER. The CDR3 spans 17 residues. The junction had 9 bases not matched to a gene; V was cut back by 3 bases and J by 8 bases. CDR3 in DNA: TGCGCCAGCAGCCAGGGACTAGCGGGAGCTGCGGGGGATGAGCAGTTCTTC. Its translation is CASSQGLAGAAGDEQFF.

Concerning this clone itself: Other DNA sequences in this sample translate to the same CDR3. The rearrangement links TRBV4-1 to TRBJ2-7; TRBD1 might be the D (5 bases). Deletions cut 6 bases from V and 3 bases from J, with 12 bases between. Germline values: CDR1 MGHRA, CDR2 YSYEKL. This CDR3 has 13 amino acids. In DNA form, the CDR3 reads TGCGCCAGCAGTCTCCGACAGAACTACGAGCAGTACTTC. Translating gives CASSLRQNYEQYF.

The chain links TRBV4-1 to TRBJ1-2; D not certain. This CDR3 is 13 amino acids long. The germline V gene encodes CDR1 MGHRA and CDR2 YSYEKL. Trimming stripped 0 bases from V and 5 bases from J, with 7 bases between. DNA for the CDR3: TGCGCCAGCAGCCAAGAGAGTCAGTATGGCTACACCTTC. Translation gives CASSQESQYGYTF.

The rearrangement joins TRBV4-1 to TRBJ2-7; 10 bases agree with TRBD2. There are 15 residues in the CDR3. Germline V lookup: CDR1 MGHRA, CDR2 YSYEKL. After removal of 2 bases from V and 2 bases from J, the junction contained 3 bases not matched to a gene. The CDR3 DNA is TGCGCCAGCAGCCAACTGACTAGCGGGCCCTACGAGCAGTACTTC. Encoded protein: CASSQLTSGPYEQYF.

The rearrangement uses TRBV27 and TRBJ2-2; 8 positions agree with TRBD2. V gave up 1 base and J gave up 3 bases; unmatched junction bases: 4. CDR3 size: 16 residues. CDR1 and CDR2 (germline): MNHEY, SMNVEV (reference sequence). CDR3 loop: CASSLFLAGDTGELFF. As DNA, the CDR3 is TGTGCCAGCAGTTTATTCCTAGCGGGCGACACCGGGGAGCTGTTTTTT.

V and J are TRBV29-1 and TRBJ2-3; TRBD1 is a possible D gene (5 bases). The CDR3 is 14 amino acids. Trimming stripped 0 bases from V and 5 bases from J, with 12 bases between. Germline V gives CDR1 SQVTM, CDR2 ANQGSEA. In nucleotides, the CDR3 is TGCAGCGTTGAAGACCTCATGGGGCGAGATACGCAGTATTTT. It yields the protein CSVEDLMGRDTQYF.